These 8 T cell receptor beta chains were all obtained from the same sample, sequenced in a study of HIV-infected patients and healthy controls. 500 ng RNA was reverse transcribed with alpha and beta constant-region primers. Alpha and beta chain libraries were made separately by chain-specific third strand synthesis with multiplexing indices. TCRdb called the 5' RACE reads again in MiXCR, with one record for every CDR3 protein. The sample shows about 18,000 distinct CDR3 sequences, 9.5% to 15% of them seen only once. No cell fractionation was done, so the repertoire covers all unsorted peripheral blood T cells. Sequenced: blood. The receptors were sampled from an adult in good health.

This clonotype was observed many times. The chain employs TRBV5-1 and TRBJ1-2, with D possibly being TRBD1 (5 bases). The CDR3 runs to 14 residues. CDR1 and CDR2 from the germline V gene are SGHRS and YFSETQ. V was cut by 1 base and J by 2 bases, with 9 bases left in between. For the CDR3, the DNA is TGCGCCAGCAGCTTGACCACAGGAAACTATGGCTACACCTTC. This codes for CASSLTTGNYGYTF. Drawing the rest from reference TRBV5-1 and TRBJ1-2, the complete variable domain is KAGVTQTPRYLIKTRGQQVTLSCSPISGHRSVSWYQQTPGQGLQFLFEYFSETQRNKGNFPGRFSGRQFSNSRSEMNVSTLELGDSALYLCASSLTTGNYGYTFGSGTRLTVV.

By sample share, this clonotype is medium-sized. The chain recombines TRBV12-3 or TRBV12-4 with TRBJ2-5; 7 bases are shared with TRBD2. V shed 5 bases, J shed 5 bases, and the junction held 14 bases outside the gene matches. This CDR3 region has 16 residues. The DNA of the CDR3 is TGTGCCAGCAGTCCCGGGGGGACGCGCGGCGCGGAGACCCAGTACTTC. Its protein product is CASSPGGTRGAETQYF.

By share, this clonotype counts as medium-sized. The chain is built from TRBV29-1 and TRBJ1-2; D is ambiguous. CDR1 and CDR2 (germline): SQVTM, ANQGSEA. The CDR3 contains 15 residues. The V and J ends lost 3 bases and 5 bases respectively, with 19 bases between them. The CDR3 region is CSVEEPSRVQYGYTF. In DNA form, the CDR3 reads TGCAGCGTTGAGGAACCCTCCCGGGTCCAATATGGCTACACCTTC.

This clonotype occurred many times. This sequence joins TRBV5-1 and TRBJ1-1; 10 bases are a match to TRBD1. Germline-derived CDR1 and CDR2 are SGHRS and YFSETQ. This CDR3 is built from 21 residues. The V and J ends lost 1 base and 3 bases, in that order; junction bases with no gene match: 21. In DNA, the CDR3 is TGCGCCAGCAGCTTGAGGCCTCCGGGACAGGGGTTGGCGAGGGGCGACACTGAAGCTTTCTTT. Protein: CASSLRPPGQGLARGDTEAFF.

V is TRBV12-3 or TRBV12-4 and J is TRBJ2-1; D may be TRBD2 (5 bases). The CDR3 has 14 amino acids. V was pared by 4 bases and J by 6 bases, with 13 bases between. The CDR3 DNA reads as TGTGCCAGCAGTTCAAACCGGGATGGCAATGAGCAGTTCTTC. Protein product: CASSSNRDGNEQFF.

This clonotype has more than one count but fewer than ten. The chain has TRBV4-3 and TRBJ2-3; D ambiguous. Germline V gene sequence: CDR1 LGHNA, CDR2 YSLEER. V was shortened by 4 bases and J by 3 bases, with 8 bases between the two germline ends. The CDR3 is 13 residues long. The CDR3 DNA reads TGCGCCAGCAGCCCGCAGGTGACAGATACGCAGTATTTT. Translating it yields CASSPQVTDTQYF.

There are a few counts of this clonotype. This CDR3 is CASSYSNTVHNSPLHF. The CDR3 region has the DNA TGTGCCAGCAGTTACTCGAATACAGTGCATAATTCACCCCTCCACTTT. The J gene is TRBJ1-6, the V gene TRBV6-5, with unresolved D. V gave up 0 bases and J gave up 5 bases, with 11 bases separating them. The CDR3 has 16 amino acids. Germline V gives CDR1 MNHEY, CDR2 SVGAGI.

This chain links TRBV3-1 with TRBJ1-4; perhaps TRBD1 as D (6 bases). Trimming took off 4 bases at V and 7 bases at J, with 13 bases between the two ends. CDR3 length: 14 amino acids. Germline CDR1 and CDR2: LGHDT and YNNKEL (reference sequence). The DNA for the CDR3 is TGTGCCAGCAGCCCTACAGGGCTGGGTGAAAAACTGTTTTTT. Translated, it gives CASSPTGLGEKLFF. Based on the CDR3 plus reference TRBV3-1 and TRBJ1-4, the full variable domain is DTAVSQTPKYLVTQMGNDKSIKCEQNLGHDTMYWYKQDSKKFLKIMFSYNNKELIINETVPNRFSPKSPDKAHLNLHINSLELGDSAVYFCASSPTGLGEKLFFGSGTQLSVL.